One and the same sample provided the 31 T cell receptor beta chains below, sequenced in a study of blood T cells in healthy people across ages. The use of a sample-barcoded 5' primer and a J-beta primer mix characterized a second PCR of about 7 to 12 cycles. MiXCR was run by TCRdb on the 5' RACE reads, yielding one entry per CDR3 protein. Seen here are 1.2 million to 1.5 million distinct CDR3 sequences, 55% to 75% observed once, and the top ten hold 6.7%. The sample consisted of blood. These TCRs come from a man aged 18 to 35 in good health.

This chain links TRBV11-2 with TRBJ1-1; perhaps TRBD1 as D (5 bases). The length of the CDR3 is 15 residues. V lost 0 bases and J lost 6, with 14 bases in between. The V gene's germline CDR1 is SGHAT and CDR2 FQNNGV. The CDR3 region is CASSLDEKGTPEAFF. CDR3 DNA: TGTGCCAGCAGCTTAGATGAGAAAGGGACCCCTGAAGCTTTCTTT.

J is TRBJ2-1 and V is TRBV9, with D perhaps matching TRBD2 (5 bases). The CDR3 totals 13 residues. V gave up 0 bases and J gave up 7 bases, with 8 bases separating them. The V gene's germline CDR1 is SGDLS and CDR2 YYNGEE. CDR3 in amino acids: CASSVDPGNEQFF. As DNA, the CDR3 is TGTGCCAGCAGCGTAGACCCGGGAAATGAGCAGTTCTTC.

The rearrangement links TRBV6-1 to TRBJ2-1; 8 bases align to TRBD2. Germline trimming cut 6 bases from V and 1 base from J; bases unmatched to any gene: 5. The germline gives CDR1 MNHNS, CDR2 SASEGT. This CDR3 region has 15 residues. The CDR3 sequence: CASRSAGASYNEQFF. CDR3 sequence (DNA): TGTGCCAGCAGGTCAGCGGGGGCATCCTACAATGAGCAGTTCTTC.

CDR3 bases: TGCAGTGCTAGAGGGTTAGAGTACTCCTACGAGCAGTACTTC. It yields the protein CSARGLEYSYEQYF. The chain recombines TRBV20-1 with TRBJ2-7; D unresolved. Germline assignment: CDR1 DFQATT and CDR2 SNEGSKA (reference sequence). The CDR3 has 14 residues. Trimming took 1 base from V and 0 from J, leaving 10 bases between them.

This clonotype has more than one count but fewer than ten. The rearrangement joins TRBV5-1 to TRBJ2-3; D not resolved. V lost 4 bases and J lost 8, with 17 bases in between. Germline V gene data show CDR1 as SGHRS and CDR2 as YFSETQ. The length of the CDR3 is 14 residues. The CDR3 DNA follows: TGCGCCAGCAGCCGTGGGCTAGAAGGCCCTACGCAGTATTTT. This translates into CASSRGLEGPTQYF.

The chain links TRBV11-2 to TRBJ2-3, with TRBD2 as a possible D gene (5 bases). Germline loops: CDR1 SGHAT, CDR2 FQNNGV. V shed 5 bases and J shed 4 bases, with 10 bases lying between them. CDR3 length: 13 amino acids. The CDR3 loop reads CASSPRAPDTQYF. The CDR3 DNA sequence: TGTGCCAGCAGCCCGCGGGCCCCAGATACGCAGTATTTT.

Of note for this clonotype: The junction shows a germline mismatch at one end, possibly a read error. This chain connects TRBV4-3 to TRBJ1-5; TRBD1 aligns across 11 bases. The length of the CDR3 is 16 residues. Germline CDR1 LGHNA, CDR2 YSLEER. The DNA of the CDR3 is TGCGCCAGCAGCCAATCGCTGGGACAGGGGGGTCAGACCCAGCATTTT. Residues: CASSQSLGQGGQTQHF.

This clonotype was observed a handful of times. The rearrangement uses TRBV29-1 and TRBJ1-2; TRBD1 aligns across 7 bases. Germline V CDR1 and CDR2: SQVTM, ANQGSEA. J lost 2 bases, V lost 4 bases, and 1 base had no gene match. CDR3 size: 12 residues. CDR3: CSVVGQNYGYTF. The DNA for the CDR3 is TGCAGCGTTGTGGGACAGAACTATGGCTACACCTTC.

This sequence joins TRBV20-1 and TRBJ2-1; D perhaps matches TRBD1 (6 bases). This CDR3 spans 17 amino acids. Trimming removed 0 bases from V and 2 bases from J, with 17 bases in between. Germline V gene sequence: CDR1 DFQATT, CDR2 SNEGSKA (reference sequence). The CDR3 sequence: CSARDLAGTLAYNEQFF. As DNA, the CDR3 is TGCAGTGCTAGAGATCTGGCCGGGACATTGGCCTACAATGAGCAGTTCTTC.

The CDR3 here is CASSQPGEYNEQFF. As DNA, the CDR3 is TGTGCCAGCAGCCAGCCAGGGGAATACAATGAGCAGTTCTTC. The genes are TRBV14 and TRBJ2-1, with D tentatively TRBD1 (6 bases). V lost 3 bases and J 4 bases, leaving 10 bases between the germline ends. Germline assignment: CDR1 SGHDN and CDR2 FVKESK. The CDR3 covers 14 residues. Together with reference TRBV14 and TRBJ2-1, the CDR3 gives the full variable domain: EAGVTQFPSHSVIEKGQTVTLRCDPISGHDNLYWYRRVMGKEIKFLLHFVKESKQDESGMPNNRFLAERTGGTYSTLKVQPAELEDSGVYFCASSQPGEYNEQFFGPGTRLTVL.

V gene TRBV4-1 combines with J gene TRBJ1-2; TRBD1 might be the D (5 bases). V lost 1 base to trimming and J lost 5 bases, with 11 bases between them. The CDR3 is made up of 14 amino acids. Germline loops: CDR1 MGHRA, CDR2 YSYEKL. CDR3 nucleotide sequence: TGCGCCAGCAGCCAAGTTCAGGGATCGTATGGCTACACCTTC. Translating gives CASSQVQGSYGYTF.

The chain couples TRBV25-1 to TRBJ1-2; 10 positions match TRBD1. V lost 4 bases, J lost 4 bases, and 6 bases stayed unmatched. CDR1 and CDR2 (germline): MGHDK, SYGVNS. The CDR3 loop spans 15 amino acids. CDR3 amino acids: CASSAPDRGSYGYTF. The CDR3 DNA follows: TGTGCCAGCAGTGCCCCGGACAGGGGGTCCTATGGCTACACCTTC.

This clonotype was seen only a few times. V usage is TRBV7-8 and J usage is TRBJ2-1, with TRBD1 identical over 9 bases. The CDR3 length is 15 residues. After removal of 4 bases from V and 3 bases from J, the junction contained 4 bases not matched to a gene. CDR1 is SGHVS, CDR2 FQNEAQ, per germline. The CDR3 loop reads CASSSRDRDYNEQFF. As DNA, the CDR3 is TGTGCCAGCAGCTCCCGGGACAGGGACTACAATGAGCAGTTCTTC.

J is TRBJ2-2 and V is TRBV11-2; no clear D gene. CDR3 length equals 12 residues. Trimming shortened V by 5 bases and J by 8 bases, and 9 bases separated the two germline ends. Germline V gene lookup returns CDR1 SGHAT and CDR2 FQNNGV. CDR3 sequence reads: CASSHIAGELFF. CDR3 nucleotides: TGTGCCAGCAGCCATATAGCTGGGGAGCTGTTTTTT.

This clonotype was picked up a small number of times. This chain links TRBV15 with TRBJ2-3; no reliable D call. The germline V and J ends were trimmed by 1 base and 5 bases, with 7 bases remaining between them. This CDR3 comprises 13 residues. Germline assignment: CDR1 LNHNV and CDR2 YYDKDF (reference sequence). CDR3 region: CATSRGDGDTQYF. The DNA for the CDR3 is TGTGCCACCAGCAGAGGAGATGGAGATACGCAGTATTTT.

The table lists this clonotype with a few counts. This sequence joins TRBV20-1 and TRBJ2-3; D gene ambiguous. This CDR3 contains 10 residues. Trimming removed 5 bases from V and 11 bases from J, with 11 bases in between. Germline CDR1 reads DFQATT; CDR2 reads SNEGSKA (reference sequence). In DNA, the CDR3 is TGCAGTGCTGGACGCGGTAGGCAGTATTTT. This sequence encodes CSAGRGRQYF.

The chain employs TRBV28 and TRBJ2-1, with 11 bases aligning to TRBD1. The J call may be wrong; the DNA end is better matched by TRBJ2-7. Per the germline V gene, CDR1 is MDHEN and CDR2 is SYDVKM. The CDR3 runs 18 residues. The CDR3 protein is CASSLDTLRDRGGYEQYF. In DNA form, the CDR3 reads TGTGCCAGCAGTCTAGACACCTTACGGGACAGGGGGGGCTACGAGCAGTACTTC.

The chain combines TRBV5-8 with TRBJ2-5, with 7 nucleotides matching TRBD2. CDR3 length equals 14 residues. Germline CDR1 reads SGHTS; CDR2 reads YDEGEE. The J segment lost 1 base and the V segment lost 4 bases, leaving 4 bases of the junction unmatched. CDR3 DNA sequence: TGTGCCAGCAGCGCCAGCGGGATCCAAGAGACCCAGTACTTC. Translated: CASSASGIQETQYF.

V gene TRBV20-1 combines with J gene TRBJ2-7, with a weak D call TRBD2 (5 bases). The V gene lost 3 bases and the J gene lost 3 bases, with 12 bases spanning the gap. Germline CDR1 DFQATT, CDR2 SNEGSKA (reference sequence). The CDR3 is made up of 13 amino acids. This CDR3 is CSARDSRNYEQYF. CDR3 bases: TGCAGTGCTAGGGACTCCAGAAACTACGAGCAGTACTTC.

The CDR3 loop is CATSREGGQETQYF. Here the CDR3 DNA reads TGTGCCACCAGCAGAGAAGGGGGCCAAGAGACCCAGTACTTC. The chain uses TRBV15 and TRBJ2-5; tentative D call: TRBD1 (6 bases). Germline CDR1 is LNHNV and CDR2 is YYDKDF (reference sequence). The CDR3 is made up of 14 amino acids. V shed 0 bases and J shed 1 base, with 6 bases lying between them. The variable domain in full, with the rest retrieved from reference TRBV15 and TRBJ2-5, is DAMVIQNPRYQVTQFGKPVTLSCSQTLNHNVMYWYQQKSSQAPKLLFHYYDKDFNNEADTPDNFQSRRPNTSFCFLDIRSPGLGDTAMYLCATSREGGQETQYFGPGTRLLVL.

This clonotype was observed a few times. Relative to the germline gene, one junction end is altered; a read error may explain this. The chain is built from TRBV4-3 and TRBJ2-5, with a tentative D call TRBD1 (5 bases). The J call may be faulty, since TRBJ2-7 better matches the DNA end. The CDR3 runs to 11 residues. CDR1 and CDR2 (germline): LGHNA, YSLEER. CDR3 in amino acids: CASGQGNEQYF. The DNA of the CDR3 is TGCGCCAGCGGCCAGGGAAACGAGCAGTACTTC.

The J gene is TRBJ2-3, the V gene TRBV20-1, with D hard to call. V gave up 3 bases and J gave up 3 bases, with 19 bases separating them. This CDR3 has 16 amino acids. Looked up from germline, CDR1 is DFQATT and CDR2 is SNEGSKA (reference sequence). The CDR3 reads CSARTRPEFLTDTQYF. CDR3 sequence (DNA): TGCAGTGCTAGGACCCGCCCCGAGTTTCTAACAGATACGCAGTATTTT.

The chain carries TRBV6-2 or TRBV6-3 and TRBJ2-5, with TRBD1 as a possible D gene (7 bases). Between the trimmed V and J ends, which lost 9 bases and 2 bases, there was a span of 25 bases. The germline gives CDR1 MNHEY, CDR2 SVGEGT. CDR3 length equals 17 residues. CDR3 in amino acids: CASTSGGGGFGQETQYF. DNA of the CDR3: TGTGCCAGTACCTCAGGGGGAGGAGGATTCGGACAAGAGACCCAGTACTTC.

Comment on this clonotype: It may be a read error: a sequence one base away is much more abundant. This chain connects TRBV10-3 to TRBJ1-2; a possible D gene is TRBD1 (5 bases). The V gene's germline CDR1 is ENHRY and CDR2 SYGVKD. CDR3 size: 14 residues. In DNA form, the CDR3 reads TGTGCCACCAGTGAGGGGTCTTGGGCAAGTGGCTACACCTTC. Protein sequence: CATSEGSWASGYTF.

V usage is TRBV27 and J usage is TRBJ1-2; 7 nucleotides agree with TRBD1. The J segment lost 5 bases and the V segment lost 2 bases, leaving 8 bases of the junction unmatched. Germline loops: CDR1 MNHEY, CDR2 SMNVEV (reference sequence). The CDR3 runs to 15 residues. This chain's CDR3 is CASSLDREGLYGYTF. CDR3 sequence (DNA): TGTGCCAGCAGTTTAGACAGGGAGGGCTTGTATGGCTACACCTTC.

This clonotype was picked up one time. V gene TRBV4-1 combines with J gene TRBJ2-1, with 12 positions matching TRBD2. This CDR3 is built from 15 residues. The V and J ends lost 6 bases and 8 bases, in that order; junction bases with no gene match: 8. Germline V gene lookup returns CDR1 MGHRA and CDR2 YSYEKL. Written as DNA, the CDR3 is TGCGCCAGCAGTGGACTAGCGGGAAAGGTGGATGAGCAGTTCTTC. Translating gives CASSGLAGKVDEQFF.

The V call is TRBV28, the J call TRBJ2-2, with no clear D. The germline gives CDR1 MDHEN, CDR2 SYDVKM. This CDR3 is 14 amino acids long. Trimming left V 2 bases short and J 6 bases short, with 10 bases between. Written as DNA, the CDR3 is TGTGCCAGCAGTTTAGCCGCCTGGGCCGGGGAGCTGTTTTTT. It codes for CASSLAAWAGELFF.

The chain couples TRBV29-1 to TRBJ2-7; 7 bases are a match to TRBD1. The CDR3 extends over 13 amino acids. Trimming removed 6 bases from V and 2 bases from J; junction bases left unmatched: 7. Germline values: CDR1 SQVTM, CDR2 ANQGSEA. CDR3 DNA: TGCAGCGTGGCGACAGGGACGGCCTACGAGCAGTACTTC. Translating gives CSVATGTAYEQYF.

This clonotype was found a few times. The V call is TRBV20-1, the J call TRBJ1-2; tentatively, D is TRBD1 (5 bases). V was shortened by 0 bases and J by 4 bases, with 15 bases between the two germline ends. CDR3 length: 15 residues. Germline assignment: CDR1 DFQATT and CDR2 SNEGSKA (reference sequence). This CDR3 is CSARDLAGRPYGYTF. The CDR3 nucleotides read TGCAGTGCTAGAGATCTGGCAGGGAGGCCCTATGGCTACACCTTC.

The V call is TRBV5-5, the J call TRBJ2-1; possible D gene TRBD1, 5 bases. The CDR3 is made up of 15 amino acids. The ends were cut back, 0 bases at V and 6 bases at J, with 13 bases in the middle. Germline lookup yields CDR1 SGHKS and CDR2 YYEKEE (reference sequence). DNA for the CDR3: TGTGCCAGCAGCTTGGACCCAGGGAAGGGCAATGAGCAGTTCTTC. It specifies CASSLDPGKGNEQFF.

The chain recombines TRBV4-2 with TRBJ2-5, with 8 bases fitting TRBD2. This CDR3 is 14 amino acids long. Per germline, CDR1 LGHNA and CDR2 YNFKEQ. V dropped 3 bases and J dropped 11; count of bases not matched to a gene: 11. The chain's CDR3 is CASSQGTRRNEQYF. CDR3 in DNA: TGTGCCAGCAGCCAGGGGACTAGACGGAATGAGCAGTACTTC.